What follows describes a single T cell receptor beta chain. This sample also contains other DNA sequences that code for the same CDR3. The method was immunoSEQ multiplex PCR; TCRdb's version includes in-frame clones alone and lacks a portion of them. This table has some 150,000 clones, 80% to 90% appearing once. The entry originates in a study of blood T cell repertoires in COVID-19. The V and J ends lost 0 bases and 5 bases respectively, with 5 bases between them. CDR1 is SGDLS and CDR2 is YYNGEE in the germline V gene. This CDR3 has 13 residues. The sample taken for sequencing was peripheral blood. V and J are TRBV9 and TRBJ2-2; the D is unclear. This TCR derives from a woman aged 40 to 50 with acute or convalescent COVID-19. The CDR3 sequence: CASSVVSTGELFF. The CDR3 nucleotides are TGTGCCAGCAGCGTAGTGTCGACCGGGGAGCTGTTTTTT.